This T cell receptor beta chain derives from a study of cytomegalovirus exposure and HLA in healthy donors. Findings and limits, study-wide: The study designated 164 TCR beta chains cytomegalovirus-associated. Prior analysis indicated that the majority of TCR beta V segments exhibited productivity approximately 87% or approximately 30% of the time.

Notes on this clone: Its antigen is still unknown.

It was healthy bone marrow donors who served as donors. The PCR ran on 60 Vbeta and 13 Jbeta primers. Method: immunoSEQ multiplex PCR; TCRdb's copy keeps in-frame clones and lacks some. Among over 120,000 clones listed, approximately 80% were seen once. Sequenced material: PBMCs. This clonotype was sampled from a man in his forties in good health and CMV-seronegative.

This chain's CDR3 is CASSLEGAGWNTQYF. The CDR3, as DNA: TGTGCCAGCAGCTTAGAGGGAGCGGGGTGGAATACGCAGTATTTT. This chain links TRBV7-6 with TRBJ2-3, with 7 positions matching TRBD2. The germline V gene has CDR1 SGHVS and CDR2 FNYEAQ. This CDR3 has 15 residues. V shed 1 base, J shed 7 bases, and the junction held 8 bases outside the gene matches.